A single sample is the source of the 29 T cell receptor beta chains below, sequenced in a study of T cell responses to AZD1222 COVID-19 vaccine. The table came from immunoSEQ multiplex PCR; TCRdb's copy has only in-frame clones and leaves some out. The sample carries some 84,000 clones, roughly 85% recorded once. Sequencing was performed on peripheral blood, taken on day 0 of AZD1222 vaccination. These TCRs come from an adult in good health.

The chain combines TRBV19 with TRBJ2-5, with 9 bases matching TRBD1. After removal of 7 bases from V and 1 base from J, the junction contained 1 base not matched to a gene. This CDR3 is built from 13 residues. The germline V gene encodes CDR1 LNHDA and CDR2 SQIVND (reference sequence). CDR3 loop: CASKTGGQETQYF. CDR3 DNA: TGTGCCAGTAAGACAGGGGGCCAAGAGACCCAGTACTTC.

The rearrangement links TRBV7-9 to TRBJ2-3; 7 bases align to TRBD2. This CDR3 is built from 16 residues. Germline V gene sequence: CDR1 SEHNR, CDR2 FQNEAQ (reference sequence). Trimming removed 4 bases from V and 5 bases from J; junction bases left unmatched: 12. The CDR3 protein is CASSSSSGNVRDTQYF. The CDR3 region has the DNA TGTGCCAGCAGCTCCTCTAGCGGCAATGTGAGAGATACGCAGTATTTT.

The gene calls are TRBV24-1 and TRBJ2-5, with D possibly matching TRBD2 (5 bases). Germline values: CDR1 KGHDR, CDR2 SFDVKD. The CDR3 length is 13 residues. V was trimmed by 12 bases and J by 5 bases, leaving 18 bases between them. In DNA, the CDR3 is TGTGCCGCCAAGGCGGCGGGTAGCGAGACCCAGTACTTC. Translation: CAAKAAGSETQYF.

This clone was counted a single time. The gene calls are TRBV9 and TRBJ2-1, with 7 bases identical to TRBD2. The germline V gene has CDR1 SGDLS and CDR2 YYNGEE. CDR3 length: 16 residues. The J segment lost 7 bases and the V segment lost 2 bases, leaving 12 bases of the junction unmatched. The DNA of the CDR3 is TGTGCCAGCAGCGTGTCCCCCAGCGGGATGGTAAATGAGCAGTTCTTC. This gives the protein CASSVSPSGMVNEQFF.

The rearrangement joins TRBV7-9 to TRBJ2-7; 9 nucleotides agree with TRBD2. Germline V CDR1 and CDR2: SEHNR, FQNEAQ (reference sequence). The length of the CDR3 is 14 residues. Trimming at V came to 1 base and at J to 7 bases, leaving 5 bases not matched to a gene. CDR3 region: CASSLESLAGEQYF. In nucleotides, the CDR3 is TGTGCCAGCAGCTTAGAATCTCTAGCGGGGGAGCAGTACTTC. Combining the CDR3 with reference TRBV7-9 and TRBJ2-7 gives the whole variable domain DTGVSQNPRHKITKRGQNVTFRCDPISEHNRLYWYRQTLGQGPEFLTYFQNEAQLEKSRLLSDRFSAERPKGSFSTLEIQRTEQGDSAMYLCASSLESLAGEQYFGPGTRLTVT.

V is TRBV27 and J is TRBJ2-3, with TRBD2 matching 8 bases. The V segment lost 8 bases and the J segment 3 bases; nucleotides outside the gene matches: 13. The CDR3 has 16 residues. Germline CDR1 MNHEY, CDR2 SMNVEV (reference sequence). DNA for the CDR3: TGTGCCAGCGCCTCCTCTAAACTAGCGGTAACAGATACGCAGTATTTT. Residues: CASASSKLAVTDTQYF.

The chain employs TRBV2 and TRBJ1-4, with D possibly matching TRBD1 (6 bases). Trimming removed 6 bases at V and 7 bases at J, with 18 bases between. Germline values: CDR1 SNHLY, CDR2 FYNNEI. The CDR3 length is 15 residues. The CDR3 reads CASRMMDSLREKLFF. Written as DNA, the CDR3 is TGTGCCAGCAGAATGATGGACAGCTTACGTGAAAAACTGTTTTTT.

V is TRBV3-1 (or the pseudogene TRBV3-2) and J is TRBJ1-2; maybe TRBD1 (6 bases). Trimming stripped 7 bases from V and 3 bases from J, with 15 bases between. The CDR3 is 14 residues long. Germline values: CDR1 LGHDT, CDR2 YNNKEL (reference sequence). The CDR3 nucleotides are TGTGCCAGCACCGCGGGGAGGGGGGACTATGGCTACACCTTC. Its protein is CASTAGRGDYGYTF.

The rearrangement joins TRBV5-1 to TRBJ1-5; TRBD1 agrees at 12 bases. Unmatched junction bases numbered 3, after V lost 2 bases and J lost 3 bases. Germline lookup yields CDR1 SGHRS and CDR2 YFSETQ. This CDR3 is 16 amino acids long. CDR3 in DNA: TGCGCCAGCAGCTTAGGGACAGGGGGCCTCAATCAGCCCCAGCATTTT. It is translated as CASSLGTGGLNQPQHF.

The V call is TRBV9, the J call TRBJ2-7, with 11 nucleotides matching TRBD2. The CDR3 spans 14 residues. J was trimmed by 6 bases and V by 0 bases; bases with no gene match: 2. Per the germline V gene, CDR1 is SGDLS and CDR2 is YYNGEE. The DNA for the CDR3 is TGTGCCAGCAGCGTAGTAGCGGGAGGGAGCGAGCAGTACTTC. This translates into CASSVVAGGSEQYF.

J is TRBJ2-1 and V is TRBV28; D is unclear. The CDR3 runs to 17 residues. CDR1 and CDR2 (germline): MDHEN, SYDVKM. V was shortened by 5 bases and J by 2 bases, with 19 bases between the two germline ends. CDR3 sequence reads: CASSRFILRRTYNEQFF. CDR3 sequence (DNA): TGTGCCAGCAGTCGTTTTATCCTTCGACGGACCTACAATGAGCAGTTCTTC.

In its sample, this clone was seen once. CDR3 amino acids: CASSLGRDGGNLNEKLFF. In DNA form, the CDR3 reads TGCGCCAGCAGCTTGGGCCGGGACGGCGGTAACCTTAATGAAAAACTGTTTTTT. The chain combines TRBV5-1 with TRBJ1-4, with D perhaps matching TRBD1 (5 bases). Trimming stripped 0 bases from V and 4 bases from J, with 19 bases between. The CDR3 consists of 18 residues. CDR1 SGHRS and CDR2 YFSETQ come from the germline V gene.

The chain couples TRBV7-9 to TRBJ1-2; no definite D call. The V end was cut by 0 bases, the J end by 4 bases, with 12 bases between. CDR1 is SEHNR and CDR2 is FQNEAQ in the germline V gene (reference sequence). This CDR3 is 15 amino acids long. CDR3 amino acids: CASSLANSPTYGYTF. CDR3 bases: TGTGCCAGCAGCTTAGCCAATTCCCCGACCTATGGCTACACCTTC.

Comments on this clone: Given the absence of the conserved phenylalanine or tryptophan at the CDR3 end, a read error is likely. It is unclear where the CDR3 begins or ends on the DNA, so no DNA is shown, and the CDR3 is as TCRdb lists it. This chain links TRBV21-1 with TRBJ2-6; whether TRBD2, the table's D call, matches the DNA was not checked. TRBV21-1 is a documented pseudogene. The CDR3 is 14 residues long, counting both termini. CDR3 protein: CASRWTSGLIRLSA.

Note on this clone: The same CDR3 is also encoded by other DNA sequences in this sample. The J gene is TRBJ1-2, the V gene TRBV6-5, with 9 bases lining up with TRBD1. CDR1 MNHEY and CDR2 SVGAGI come from the germline V gene. This CDR3 contains 15 residues. J lost 0 bases, V lost 6 bases, and 5 bases had no gene match. The CDR3 region has the DNA TGTGCCAGCAGCCCCGGGACAGGGTCTAACTATGGCTACACCTTC. Its translation: CASSPGTGSNYGYTF.

The V call is TRBV27, the J call TRBJ1-4; maybe TRBD1 (5 bases). The V and J ends lost 0 bases and 8 bases respectively, with 13 bases between them. Germline V CDR1 and CDR2: MNHEY, SMNVEV (reference sequence). The CDR3 is 15 amino acids. The CDR3 DNA is TGTGCCAGCAGTTTATCGCAGAACAGGAAGGAAAAACTGTTTTTT. Translated: CASSLSQNRKEKLFF.

The chain couples TRBV6-5 to TRBJ2-4; the D call may be TRBD1 or TRBD2 (5 bases each). V was trimmed by 6 bases and J by 5 bases, leaving 11 bases between them. CDR1 and CDR2 (germline): MNHEY, SVGAGI. The CDR3 is 13 amino acids. In nucleotides, the CDR3 is TGTGCCAGCAGAAGGGTGGGACAAAACATTCAGTACTTC. As protein: CASRRVGQNIQYF.

The gene calls are TRBV28 and TRBJ2-1, with 13 bases fitting TRBD2. V trimming: 6 bases; J trimming: 7 bases; junction bases outside the gene matches: 9. The CDR3 runs 16 residues. Germline loops: CDR1 MDHEN, CDR2 SYDVKM. This CDR3 reads CASSRTSGSPRNEQFF. The CDR3 bases are TGTGCCAGCAGCCGGACTAGCGGGAGTCCGAGGAATGAGCAGTTCTTC.

The gene calls are TRBV6-5 and TRBJ2-7, with D possibly matching TRBD1 (5 bases). This CDR3 spans 16 amino acids. V dropped 2 bases and J dropped 0 bases, with 14 bases sitting between them. CDR1 MNHEY and CDR2 SVGAGI come from the germline V gene. The CDR3 DNA reads TGTGCCAGCAGTTACATGGCCCTTGGGGCCTCCTACGAGCAGTACTTC. Protein product: CASSYMALGASYEQYF.

The chain uses TRBV7-9 and TRBJ1-6, with TRBD1 identical over 7 bases. The CDR3 is 17 residues long. Germline V gene lookup returns CDR1 SEHNR and CDR2 FQNEAQ (reference sequence). J was trimmed by 4 bases and V by 4 bases; bases with no gene match: 10. CDR3 amino acids: CASSSRGGAGYNSPLHF. CDR3 DNA sequence: TGTGCCAGCAGCTCCAGGGGGGGCGCGGGATATAATTCACCCCTCCACTTT.

This chain joins TRBV5-1 and TRBJ1-3; weak D call: TRBD1 (6 bases). This CDR3 comprises 16 residues. CDR1 and CDR2 from the germline V gene are SGHRS and YFSETQ. Trimming removed 4 bases from V and 0 bases from J, with 14 bases in between. CDR3 in amino acids: CASSLSGDISGNTIYF. The CDR3 nucleotides read TGCGCCAGCAGCCTATCGGGGGACATCTCTGGAAACACCATATATTTT.

The chain uses TRBV28 and TRBJ2-5; 9 bases align to TRBD2. The CDR3 has 16 residues. Germline-derived CDR1 and CDR2 are MDHEN and SYDVKM. Trimming cost V 2 bases and J 2 bases; bases outside gene matches: 6. CDR3 DNA: TGTGCCAGCAGTTTAGAGCTAGCGGGGCTACAAGAGACCCAGTACTTC. It encodes CASSLELAGLQETQYF.

In regard to this clone: At the DNA level, this CDR3 is encoded by other sequences in the same sample as well. The chain uses TRBV11-2 and TRBJ1-1, with D unresolved. Per germline, CDR1 SGHAT and CDR2 FQNNGV. This CDR3 region has 13 residues. The V end was cut by 1 base, the J end by 5 bases, with 8 bases between. CDR3 coding DNA: TGTGCCAGCAGCTTAGTGCGGGGAACTGAAGCTTTCTTT. It is translated as CASSLVRGTEAFF.

CDR3 sequence reads: CASSYSVNYGYTF. The DNA of the CDR3 is TGTGCCAGCAGTTACTCCGTAAACTATGGCTACACCTTC. V is TRBV6-5 and J is TRBJ1-2; D gene ambiguous. V lost 0 bases and J lost 2, with 4 bases in between. This CDR3 contains 13 residues. Germline loops: CDR1 MNHEY, CDR2 SVGAGI.

This chain connects TRBV5-1 to TRBJ2-5, with 8 bases identical to TRBD2. The germline V gene has CDR1 SGHRS and CDR2 YFSETQ. This CDR3 is 16 amino acids long. Unmatched junction bases numbered 8, after V lost 0 bases and J lost 4 bases. CDR3 in amino acids: CASSLDRPRGGETQYF. CDR3 coding DNA: TGCGCCAGCAGCTTGGATCGGCCTCGGGGGGGAGAGACCCAGTACTTC.

The rearrangement joins TRBV7-8 to TRBJ2-4, with TRBD1 identical over 7 bases. Germline lookup yields CDR1 SGHVS and CDR2 FQNEAQ. V lost 5 bases to trimming and J lost 9 bases; unmatched junction nucleotides: 13. The CDR3 length is 15 residues. The CDR3 sequence is CASSIGQAAQSIQYF. The CDR3 DNA sequence: TGTGCCAGCAGCATAGGACAGGCGGCTCAATCCATTCAGTACTTC.

This chain joins TRBV5-1 and TRBJ1-5; TRBD1 matches 8 bases. V lost 2 bases, J lost 5 bases, and 6 bases stayed unmatched. From germline, CDR1 is SGHRS and CDR2 YFSETQ. The CDR3 length is 15 residues. CDR3 sequence reads: CASSFKDRDDQPQHF. CDR3 nucleotide sequence: TGCGCCAGCAGCTTCAAGGACAGGGATGATCAGCCCCAGCATTTT.

This clone was detected once. The chain is built from TRBV6-5 and TRBJ2-1; 11 bases fit TRBD2. V was clipped by 7 bases and J by 3 bases; unmatched bases: 5. CDR1 is MNHEY and CDR2 is SVGAGI in the germline V gene. This CDR3 region has 15 residues. CDR3 protein: CASNLLAGGYNEQFF. The CDR3 coding sequence is TGTGCCAGCAACCTTCTAGCGGGAGGCTACAATGAGCAGTTCTTC.

The V call is TRBV10-3, the J call TRBJ2-2, with TRBD1 matching 7 bases. The CDR3 extends over 14 amino acids. Germline CDR1 is ENHRY and CDR2 is SYGVKD. Trimming took 5 bases from V and 1 from J; bases not matched to a gene: 1. The CDR3 is CAISRQGNTGELFF. In DNA, the CDR3 is TGTGCCATCAGTCGACAGGGGAACACCGGGGAGCTGTTTTTT.